The next 29 T cell receptor beta chains were all read from a single sample in a study of identifying expanded T cells in peripheral blood. TCRdb keeps only in-frame clones here, not all; method: immunoSEQ multiplex PCR. Among 100,000 or so clones listed, 75% to 90% were seen once. The material sequenced was blood. The origin of the receptors is a person between 18 and 75 years old in good health.

This clone was seen more than once but under ten times. The genes are TRBV4-1 and TRBJ2-7; D unresolved. This CDR3 contains 15 residues. Germline CDR1 reads MGHRA; CDR2 reads YSYEKL. V lost 0 bases to trimming and J lost 1 base, with 10 bases between them. Here the CDR3 DNA reads TGCGCCAGCAGCCAAGATACCAGGCCTTCCTACGAGCAGTACTTC. It encodes CASSQDTRPSYEQYF.

The chain combines TRBV29-1 with TRBJ2-7, with TRBD1 identical over 7 bases. Germline-derived CDR1 and CDR2 are SQVTM and ANQGSEA. Losses at the gene ends were 1 base for V and 7 bases for J; bases not matched to a gene: 13. CDR3 length: 15 residues. The CDR3 DNA sequence: TGCAGCGTTGAAGCCCCCAGTAACAGGGGTAGTGAGCAGTACTTC. Its protein product is CSVEAPSNRGSEQYF.

As regards this clone: Other nucleotide sequences in the sample specify the same CDR3. The chain has TRBV18 and TRBJ2-3; no reliable D call. This CDR3 comprises 11 residues. V gave up 6 bases and J gave up 3 bases, with 4 bases separating them. The V gene's germline CDR1 is KGHSH and CDR2 LQKENI. The CDR3 here is CASSPTDTQYF. CDR3 bases: TGTGCCAGCTCTCCGACAGATACGCAGTATTTT.

This rearrangement joins TRBV7-3 to TRBJ1-2, with 11 bases identical to TRBD1. This CDR3 comprises 15 residues. J lost 3 bases, V lost 5 bases, and 5 bases had no gene match. CDR1 is SGHTA, CDR2 FQGTGA, per germline. The CDR3 loop is CASSPRGQGDYGYTF. The CDR3 DNA reads TGTGCCAGCAGCCCCAGGGGACAGGGGGACTATGGCTACACCTTC.

V is TRBV30 and J is TRBJ2-5, with 12 bases matching TRBD2. J lost 3 bases, V lost 1 base, and 6 bases had no gene match. Germline-derived CDR1 and CDR2 are GTSNPN and SVGIG (reference sequence). The CDR3 is 16 residues long. The CDR3 protein is CAWSGASGGAEETQYF. The CDR3, as DNA: TGTGCCTGGAGTGGGGCTAGCGGGGGGGCAGAAGAGACCCAGTACTTC. The whole variable domain, filled in from reference TRBV30 and TRBJ2-5, reads SQTIHQWPATLVQPVGSPLSLECTVEGTSNPNLYWYRQAAGRGLQLLFYSVGIGQISSEVPQNLSASRPQDRQFILSSKKLLLSDSGFYLCAWSGASGGAEETQYFGPGTRLLVL.

This chain connects TRBV19 to TRBJ2-1, with TRBD2 matching 8 bases. CDR1 and CDR2 (germline): LNHDA, SQIVND (reference sequence). This CDR3 is built from 17 residues. Trimming cost V 7 bases and J 8 bases; bases outside gene matches: 19. The CDR3 spells CASTGEGTSRFRYEQFF. The CDR3 DNA is TGTGCCAGTACGGGGGAAGGGACTAGTCGGTTTAGGTATGAGCAGTTCTTC. Combining the CDR3 with reference TRBV19 and TRBJ2-1 gives the whole variable domain DGGITQSPKYLFRKEGQNVTLSCEQNLNHDAMYWYRQDPGQGLRLIYYSQIVNDFQKGDIAEGYSVSREKKESFPLTVTSAQKNPTAFYLCASTGEGTSRFRYEQFFGPGTRLTVL.

This sequence joins TRBV6-1 and TRBJ1-1, with D possibly being TRBD1 (5 bases). Germline assignment: CDR1 MNHNS and CDR2 SASEGT. The ends were cut back, 3 bases at V and 0 bases at J, with 11 bases in the middle. This CDR3 is built from 15 residues. The CDR3 DNA follows: TGTGCCAGCAGTGATTTGGGGGAGGTGAACACTGAAGCTTTCTTT. This codes for CASSDLGEVNTEAFF.

The CDR3, as DNA: TGTGCCAGTAGCCAAGGGGGTGGAAAAGGGACCCAGTACTTC. It is translated as CASSQGGGKGTQYF. The J gene is TRBJ2-5, the V gene TRBV19; possible D gene TRBD1, 6 bases. Trimming cost V 6 bases and J 7 bases, with 18 bases left between them. The CDR3 consists of 14 residues. Germline V gene data show CDR1 as LNHDA and CDR2 as SQIVND (reference sequence).

This clone appeared a few times. V usage is TRBV30 and J usage is TRBJ1-4; no clear D. Germline V gives CDR1 GTSNPN, CDR2 SVGIG (reference sequence). The V and J ends lost 0 bases and 8 bases respectively, with 10 bases between them. This CDR3 has 13 amino acids. CDR3 coding DNA: TGTGCCTGGAGTGTACGGTCGAGCGAAAAACTGTTTTTT. Its protein product is CAWSVRSSEKLFF. Filled out from reference TRBV30 and TRBJ1-4, the complete variable domain reads SQTIHQWPATLVQPVGSPLSLECTVEGTSNPNLYWYRQAAGRGLQLLFYSVGIGQISSEVPQNLSASRPQDRQFILSSKKLLLSDSGFYLCAWSVRSSEKLFFGSGTQLSVL.

This clone was picked up a small number of times. This sequence joins TRBV11-2 and TRBJ2-7; D gene ambiguous. The germline V gene encodes CDR1 SGHAT and CDR2 FQNNGV. V lost 0 bases, J lost 2 bases, and 5 bases lay in between. The CDR3 runs to 13 residues. The CDR3 is CASSLDRPYEQYF. The CDR3 DNA is TGTGCCAGCAGCTTAGATCGCCCCTACGAGCAGTACTTC.

CDR3 nucleotide sequence: TGTGCCAGCAGTTACAACGGCGGACTAAACTACGAGCAGTACTTC. Translated, it gives CASSYNGGLNYEQYF. This chain joins TRBV6-5 and TRBJ2-7; weak D call: TRBD2 (6 bases). V was cut by 2 bases and J by 3 bases, with 14 bases left in between. The CDR3 covers 15 residues. The germline CDR1 and CDR2 sequences are MNHEY and SVGAGI.

This clone was detected once. This sequence joins TRBV2 and TRBJ1-4; D gene ambiguous. The CDR3 totals 16 residues. Germline V gene sequence: CDR1 SNHLY, CDR2 FYNNEI. Between the trimmed V and J ends, which lost 1 base and 0 bases, there was a span of 9 bases. CDR3 bases: TGTGCCAGCAGTGAAGTTTGGCCGACAACTAATGAAAAACTGTTTTTT. This sequence encodes CASSEVWPTTNEKLFF.

The genes are TRBV2 and TRBJ2-7, with a weak D call TRBD2 (5 bases). Germline V lookup: CDR1 SNHLY, CDR2 FYNNEI. CDR3 length equals 13 residues. V was shortened by 7 bases and J by 3 bases, with 13 bases between the two germline ends. CDR3 nucleotides: TGTGCCAGCACCACGAATGGAGGCTACGAGCAGTACTTC. Protein product: CASTTNGGYEQYF.

The gene calls are TRBV18 and TRBJ2-5; TRBD1 aligns across 11 bases. J lost 3 bases, V lost 6 bases, and 6 bases had no gene match. Germline V gene data show CDR1 as KGHSH and CDR2 as LQKENI. CDR3 size: 15 residues. CDR3 sequence reads: CASSLRDRGKETQYF. The CDR3 DNA reads as TGTGCCAGCTCCCTCCGGGACAGGGGGAAAGAGACCCAGTACTTC.

The chain joins TRBV2 to TRBJ2-2; no clear D gene. The CDR3 contains 15 residues. V was pared by 0 bases and J by 3 bases, with 8 bases between. Per germline, CDR1 SNHLY and CDR2 FYNNEI. In nucleotides, the CDR3 is TGTGCCAGCAGTGAAGCCCCCCGGTACACCGGGGAGCTGTTTTTT. It translates to CASSEAPRYTGELFF.

CDR3 in amino acids: CASSTSTGVNQPQHF. The CDR3 DNA follows: TGTGCCAGCAGCACCTCGACAGGGGTTAATCAGCCCCAGCATTTT. V is TRBV7-2 and J is TRBJ1-5; TRBD1 matches 8 bases. The V segment lost 5 bases and the J segment 4 bases; nucleotides outside the gene matches: 7. The CDR3 contains 15 residues. Germline V gene lookup returns CDR1 SGHTA and CDR2 FQGNSA.

This chain uses TRBV5-1 with TRBJ2-7; D tentatively reads TRBD1 or TRBD2 (5 bases each). V shed 0 bases and J shed 3 bases, with 7 bases lying between them. The CDR3 consists of 13 residues. From germline, CDR1 is SGHRS and CDR2 YFSETQ. The CDR3 here is CASSLGGNYEQYF. In DNA, the CDR3 is TGCGCCAGCAGCTTGGGGGGGAACTACGAGCAGTACTTC.

This clone has ten or more counts. The chain carries TRBV5-1 and TRBJ1-2, with unresolved D. Germline assignment: CDR1 SGHRS and CDR2 YFSETQ. Trimming pared 0 bases from V and 4 bases from J, leaving 7 bases between. The CDR3 extends over 13 amino acids. Here the CDR3 DNA reads TGCGCCAGCAGCTTGGATGGTGTCTATGGCTACACCTTC. It yields the protein CASSLDGVYGYTF.

The chain has TRBV7-9 and TRBJ1-2; 8 bases align to TRBD1. V lost 4 bases, J lost 2 bases, and 15 bases stayed unmatched. CDR1 and CDR2 (germline): SEHNR, FQNEAQ (reference sequence). CDR3 length equals 18 residues. The chain's CDR3 is CASSYTDAVWTGNYGYTF. The CDR3 bases are TGTGCCAGCAGCTACACCGATGCGGTTTGGACAGGGAACTATGGCTACACCTTC.

This chain links TRBV7-9 with TRBJ1-6; D uncertain. There are 15 residues in the CDR3. In germline, CDR1 is SEHNR, CDR2 FQNEAQ (reference sequence). V was shortened by 1 base and J by 9 bases, with 13 bases between the two germline ends. CDR3 sequence reads: CASSLEAGGPSPLHF. The CDR3, as DNA: TGTGCCAGCAGCTTAGAGGCCGGCGGGCCTTCACCCCTCCACTTT.

The DNA of the CDR3 is TGTGCCAGCAGTGTGCGAATCGGGGAGCTGTTTTTT. It encodes CASSVRIGELFF. The chain joins TRBV2 to TRBJ2-2; D is unclear. The V end was cut by 4 bases, the J end by 7 bases, with 7 bases between. This CDR3 has 12 residues. Germline V gene data show CDR1 as SNHLY and CDR2 as FYNNEI.

The J gene is TRBJ1-4, the V gene TRBV30; D possibly corresponds to TRBD1 (5 bases). Germline CDR1 GTSNPN, CDR2 SVGIG (reference sequence). V gave up 2 bases and J gave up 0 bases, with 10 bases separating them. This CDR3 comprises 15 residues. CDR3 residues: CAWSPPGATNEKLFF. DNA of the CDR3: TGTGCCTGGAGTCCTCCGGGGGCAACTAATGAAAAACTGTTTTTT.

This clone appeared once. V usage is TRBV6-1 and J usage is TRBJ1-1; tentatively, D is TRBD1 (6 bases). Germline V gene lookup returns CDR1 MNHNS and CDR2 SASEGT. The CDR3 contains 13 residues. Trimming removed 4 bases from V and 2 bases from J, with 8 bases in between. CDR3 sequence: CASSGRGNTEAFF. DNA of the CDR3: TGTGCCAGCAGTGGCAGGGGAAACACTGAAGCTTTCTTT.

This chain joins TRBV10-3 and TRBJ2-2; D perhaps matches TRBD1 (6 bases). CDR3 length: 15 amino acids. Germline CDR1 and CDR2: ENHRY and SYGVKD. The germline V and J ends were trimmed by 3 bases and 4 bases, with 12 bases remaining between them. Here the CDR3 reads CAISDQTGTTGELFF. CDR3 DNA: TGTGCCATCAGTGATCAAACAGGGACCACCGGGGAGCTGTTTTTT.

By share of the sample, this clone is medium-sized. The J gene is TRBJ2-7, the V gene TRBV7-6, with 11 nucleotides matching TRBD1. V was clipped by 5 bases and J by 0 bases; unmatched bases: 3. Germline V gene sequence: CDR1 SGHVS, CDR2 FNYEAQ. CDR3 length: 15 amino acids. The CDR3 sequence is CASSPGTGGSYEQYF. CDR3 nucleotide sequence: TGTGCCAGCAGCCCCGGGACAGGGGGCTCCTACGAGCAGTACTTC.

The chain links TRBV30 to TRBJ1-6; 7 bases agree with TRBD1. CDR3 length: 12 residues. Trimming at V came to 7 bases and at J to 5 bases, leaving 2 bases not matched to a gene. Germline-derived CDR1 and CDR2 are GTSNPN and SVGIG (reference sequence). The CDR3 region has the DNA TGTGCCTTACAGGGGAATAATTCACCCCTCCACTTT. Its translation: CALQGNNSPLHF.

This chain joins TRBV29-1 and TRBJ1-2, with D possibly matching TRBD1 (5 bases). Germline V CDR1 and CDR2: SQVTM, ANQGSEA. The CDR3 is 12 residues long. Trimming pared 3 bases from V and 4 bases from J, leaving 9 bases between. The DNA of the CDR3 is TGCAGCGTTGATCTGGGGGGCTATGGCTACACCTTC. It translates to CSVDLGGYGYTF. The full variable domain, completed using reference TRBV29-1 and TRBJ1-2, is SAVISQKPSRDICQRGTSLTIQCQVDSQVTMMFWYRQQPGQSLTLIATANQGSEATYESGFVIDKFPISRPNLTFSTLTVSNMSPEDSSIYLCSVDLGGYGYTFGSGTRLTVV.

This chain joins TRBV9 and TRBJ1-2; perhaps TRBD1 as D (6 bases). The CDR3 is made up of 13 amino acids. Germline-derived CDR1 and CDR2 are SGDLS and YYNGEE. V shed 1 base and J shed 6 bases, with 10 bases lying between them. DNA for the CDR3: TGTGCCAGCAGCGTAACGGGGGCCGATGGCTACACCTTC. It is translated as CASSVTGADGYTF. Filled out from reference TRBV9 and TRBJ1-2, the complete variable domain reads DSGVTQTPKHLITATGQRVTLRCSPRSGDLSVYWYQQSLDQGLQFLIQYYNGEERAKGNILERFSAQQFPDLHSELNLSSLELGDSALYFCASSVTGADGYTFGSGTRLTVV.

This clone appeared a single time. The CDR3 DNA follows: TGTGCCAGCAGCCTTTTGGCTAGCGGGGTAACGGGGGGGACCCAGTACTTC. It specifies CASSLLASGVTGGTQYF. This rearrangement joins TRBV27 to TRBJ2-5, with TRBD2 identical over 9 bases. The trim removed 6 bases at V and 7 bases at J, leaving 18 bases unmatched. Germline CDR1 MNHEY, CDR2 SMNVEV (reference sequence). The CDR3 is 17 amino acids.